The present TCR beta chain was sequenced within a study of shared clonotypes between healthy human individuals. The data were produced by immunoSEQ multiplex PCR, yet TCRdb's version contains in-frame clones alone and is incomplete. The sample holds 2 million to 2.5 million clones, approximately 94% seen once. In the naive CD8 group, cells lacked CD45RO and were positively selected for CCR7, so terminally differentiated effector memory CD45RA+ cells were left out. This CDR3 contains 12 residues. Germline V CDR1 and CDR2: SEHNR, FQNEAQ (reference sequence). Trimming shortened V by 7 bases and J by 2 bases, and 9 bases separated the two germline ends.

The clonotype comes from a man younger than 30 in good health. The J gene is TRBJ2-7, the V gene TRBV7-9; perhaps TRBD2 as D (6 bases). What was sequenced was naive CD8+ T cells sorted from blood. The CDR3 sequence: CASIAGTYEQYF. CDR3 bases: TGTGCCAGCATTGCGGGAACCTACGAGCAGTACTTC.